This T cell receptor beta chain was obtained from a study of PD-L1 blockade in urothelial cancer (dated by TCRdb to about 2017). As for the study more broadly: All patients started therapy in about 2014 and received atezolizumab 1,200 mg intravenously every 3 weeks. Twenty-five of 29 patients were males with bladder-origin urothelial cancer, and about 65% of the 29 reported a prior smoking history. Patients had an ECOG performance status of 0 or 1 and had received between 0 and 3 prior chemotherapy regimens. Blood samples were analyzed 3 weeks after the start of treatment (second dose) and 6 weeks after the start of treatment. Blood samples gave median yields of about 150,000 T cells and tens of thousands of unique TCRs, along with a median clonality of 0.080. The study, an exploratory multi-omic analysis, examined somatic, immune and clinical correlates of response to PD-L1 blockade with atezolizumab in urothelial cancer. Pretreatment tumor samples, along with matched peripheral blood serially collected before and after atezolizumab treatment, were subjected to TCR sequencing. Durable clinical benefit was defined as a progression-free survival longer than 6 months, and TCR features were additionally tested against progression-free survival and overall survival. In the same patients, pretreatment tumors underwent whole exome sequencing and RNA sequencing in addition to TCR sequencing. Under ten patients achieved durable clinical benefit and about 19 did not. Pretreatment blood TCR-seq was available for around 29 patients, at least one posttreatment blood collection was obtained for around 24 patients, and tumor TCR-seq was available for around 24 patients. Overall study results and their limits: Because of the small sample size (n = 29) and the many exploratory analyses performed, the results are intended to be regarded as hypothesis-generating. A pretreatment peripheral blood TCR clonality below the median was linked to improved progression-free and overall survival. Patients with durable benefit showed greater expansion of tumor-associated TCR clones in peripheral blood 3 weeks after starting treatment (n ≈ 22, p = 0.022).

Synthetic TCR analog templates were spiked into each PCR so that absolute template abundance could be estimated from read counts. The immunoSEQ assay used bias-controlled V and J gene primers to amplify TCRbeta CDR3 regions from genomic DNA. Sequencing of rearranged TCRbeta segments was done at approximately 20X coverage. On the study's bioinformatics: Clustering was used to correct sequencing errors, and CDR3s were annotated against IMGT so that V, D and J genes could be assigned. Downstream analyses used only productive TCRbeta rearrangements and left out out-of-frame or stop-codon sequences. Clonality was computed as one minus Shannon entropy normalized by the log of the number of unique productive sequences. Clones differing between time points or between blood and tumor were identified using Fisher's exact test with Benjamini-Hochberg correction, with an adjusted p below 0.01 applied as the threshold. Here the immuneACCESS table is served through TCRdb, limited to in-frame sequences with V and J called. Missing clones are a known gap in these copies; in checked studies unresolved V genes cover under half, and the rest lacks a known reason. The D gene and trimming were derived from the DNA, and the V and J assignments and clone size from that table. This sample holds fewer than 90,000 clones; approximately 90% were observed only once. The ten largest account for around 0.87% of the sample.

According to the germline V gene, CDR1 reads KGHSH and CDR2 reads LQKENI. The CDR3 goes from the cysteine to the phenylalanine over 15 residues. This entry keeps only the CDR3 DNA: 45 bases, framed from base 1. V has 4 bases trimmed and J has 2 bases trimmed; junction bases matching no gene number 8. With respect to this clone: This receptor's antigen is unknown. Per-nucleotide qualities are absent, and no much larger clonotype sits a single base away.

The sample's time point label is to be understood as: peripheral blood 6 weeks after treatment start. The cohort comprised fewer than 35 patients with locally advanced or metastatic urothelial carcinoma treated at Memorial Sloan Kettering on a trial protocol. Peripheral blood mononuclear cells were collected from each patient pretreatment and during treatment, giving between 1 and 8 total time points per patient. The Qiagen DNeasy Blood extraction kit was used to purify genomic DNA from total PBMCs and tumor samples. PBMCs were collected pretreatment and during treatment and were isolated and stored as previously described.

The input for sequencing was PBMCs, taken around atezolizumab (anti-PD-L1) treatment. The chain is encoded by TRBV18 joined to TRBJ2-7, with 7 junctional bases fitting TRBD1. This clonotype was sampled from an elderly woman with urothelial cancer. CDR3 loop: CASSQGAGVTYEQYF. The nucleotide sequence reads TGTGCCAGCTCACAGGGGGCAGGGGTTACCTACGAGCAGTACTTC.